This T cell receptor (beta chain) was recovered during a study of technical replicates of blood from several donors. The trim removed 6 bases at V and 2 bases at J, leaving 7 bases unmatched. The CDR3 runs to 14 residues. Germline loops: CDR1 LNHDA, CDR2 SQIVND (reference sequence). Using immunoSEQ multiplex PCR, the repertoire was profiled, and TCRdb retains in-frame clones only, with some absent. Among some 70,000 clones, 90% to 95% were seen once, and the ten largest hold roughly 4.3%. Input material: PBMCs. The chain is built from TRBV19 and TRBJ2-7; 7 nucleotides agree with TRBD1. The receptor's source is a human donor in good health. Some clones in this sample may be carry-over from other donors' samples. The CDR3 DNA reads TGTGCCAGTAGAAGAGAACAGGGGCCCTACGAGCAGTACTTC. The encoded protein is CASRREQGPYEQYF.